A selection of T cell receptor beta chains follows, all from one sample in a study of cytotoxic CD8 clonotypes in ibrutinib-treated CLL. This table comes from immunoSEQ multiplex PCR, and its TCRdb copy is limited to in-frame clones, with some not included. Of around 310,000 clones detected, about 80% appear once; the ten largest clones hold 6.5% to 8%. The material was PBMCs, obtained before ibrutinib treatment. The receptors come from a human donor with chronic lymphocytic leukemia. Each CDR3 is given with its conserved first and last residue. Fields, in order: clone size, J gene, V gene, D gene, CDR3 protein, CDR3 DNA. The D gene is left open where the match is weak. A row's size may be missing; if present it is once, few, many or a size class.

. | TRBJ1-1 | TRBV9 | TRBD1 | CASSQGAGEAFF | TGTGCCAGCAGCCAGGGGGCGGGTGAAGCTTTCTTT
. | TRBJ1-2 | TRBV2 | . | CASSLTENYGYTF | TGTGCCAGCAGCTTGACAGAGAACTATGGCTACACCTTC
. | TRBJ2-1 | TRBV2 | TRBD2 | CASSAILAGAYNEQFF | TGTGCCAGCAGCGCCATACTAGCGGGAGCCTACAATGAGCAGTTCTTC
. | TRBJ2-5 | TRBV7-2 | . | CASSLAGSSQETQYF | TGTGCCAGCAGCTTAGCGGGATCTTCCCAAGAGACCCAGTACTTC
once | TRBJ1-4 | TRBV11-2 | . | CASSLKWTGATNEKLFF | TGTGCCAGCAGCTTAAAGTGGACCGGTGCAACTAATGAAAAACTGTTTTTT
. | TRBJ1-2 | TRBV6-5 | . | CASSYSSQGQYGYTF | TGTGCCAGCAGTTACTCTTCCCAGGGGCAATATGGCTACACCTTC
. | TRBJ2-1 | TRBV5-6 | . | CASREAGTERKNEQFF | TGTGCCAGCAGGGAAGCCGGGACCGAGCGAAAAAATGAGCAGTTCTTC
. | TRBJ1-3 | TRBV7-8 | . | CASSLAISGGGNTIYF | TGTGCCAGCAGCTTAGCTATAAGCGGAGGTGGAAACACCATATATTTT
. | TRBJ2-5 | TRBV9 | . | CASSPGRGLQETQYF | TGTGCCAGCAGTCCCGGACGGGGACTTCAAGAGACCCAGTACTTC
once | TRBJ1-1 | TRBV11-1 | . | CASSLRVTNTEAFF | TGTGCCAGCAGCTTGAGGGTTACGAACACTGAAGCTTTCTTT
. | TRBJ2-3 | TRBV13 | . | CASTPPGRTDTQYF | TGTGCCAGCACCCCCCCGGGACGCACAGATACGCAGTATTTT
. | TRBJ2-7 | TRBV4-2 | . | CASSQEVGPTYEQYF | TGTGCCAGCAGCCAAGAGGTCGGCCCTACCTACGAGCAGTACTTC
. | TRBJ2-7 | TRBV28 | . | CASTQSGGLKYF | TGTGCCAGCACCCAGTCGGGGGGCCTCAAGTACTTC
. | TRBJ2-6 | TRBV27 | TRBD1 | CASSSDRAGANVLTF | TGTGCCAGCAGTTCAGACAGGGCTGGGGCCAACGTCCTGACTTTC
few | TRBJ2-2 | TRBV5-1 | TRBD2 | CASSAGVGTGELFF | TGCGCCAGCAGCGCGGGAGTTGGCACCGGGGAGCTGTTTTTT
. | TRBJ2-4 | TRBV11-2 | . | CASTSSRVAKNIQYF | TGTGCCAGCACCTCTTCACGGGTAGCCAAAAACATTCAGTACTTC
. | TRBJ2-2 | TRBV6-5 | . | CASRRGSTGELFF | TGTGCCAGCAGAAGGGGAAGCACCGGGGAGCTGTTTTTT
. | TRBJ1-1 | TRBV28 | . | CASRIRTEAFF | TGTGCCAGCAGAATTCGGACTGAAGCTTTCTTT
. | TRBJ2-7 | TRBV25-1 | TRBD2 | CASSLGTIEQYF | TGTGCCAGTTCCTTGGGGACTATCGAGCAGTACTTC
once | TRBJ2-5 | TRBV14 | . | CASSQLLQKQETQYF | TGTGCCAGCAGCCAACTATTACAGAAACAAGAGACCCAGTACTTC
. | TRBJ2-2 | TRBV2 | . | CASREGPNTGELFF | TGTGCCAGCAGGGAGGGACCGAACACCGGGGAGCTGTTTTTT
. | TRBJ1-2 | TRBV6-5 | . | CASSSRDGYGYTF | TGTGCCAGCAGTTCCCGGGACGGCTATGGCTACACCTTC
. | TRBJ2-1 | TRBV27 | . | CASSLEVARSYNEQFF | TGTGCCAGCAGTTTAGAGGTCGCCCGCTCCTACAATGAGCAGTTCTTC
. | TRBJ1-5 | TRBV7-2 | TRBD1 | CASTKEGQGAGQPQHF | TGTGCCAGCACCAAAGAGGGACAGGGGGCTGGTCAGCCCCAGCATTTT
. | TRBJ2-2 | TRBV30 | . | CAWSGNGRRGTGELFF | TGTGCCTGGAGTGGGAATGGGAGGCGCGGCACCGGGGAGCTGTTTTTT
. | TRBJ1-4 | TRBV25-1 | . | CASSEWRRGVGEKLFF | TGTGCCAGCAGTGAATGGCGGCGGGGCGTTGGTGAAAAACTGTTTTTT
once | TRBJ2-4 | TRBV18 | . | CASSSESLLAKNIQYF | TGTGCCAGCTCATCGGAGAGCCTACTAGCCAAAAACATTCAGTACTTC
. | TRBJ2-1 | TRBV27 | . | CASAWQGRNEQFF | TGTGCCAGCGCTTGGCAGGGGCGGAATGAGCAGTTCTTC
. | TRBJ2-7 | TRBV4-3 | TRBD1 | CASSEGQGHSYEQYF | TGCGCCAGCAGTGAAGGACAGGGGCACTCCTACGAGCAGTACTTC
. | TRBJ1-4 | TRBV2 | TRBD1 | CASNRDSEKLFF | TGTGCCAGCAACCGGGACAGTGAAAAACTGTTTTTT
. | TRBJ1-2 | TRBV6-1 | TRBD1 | CAISQGNGYTF | TGTGCCATCTCACAGGGGAATGGCTACACCTTC
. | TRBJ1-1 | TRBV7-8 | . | CASSLARAGKESVGTEAFF | TGTGCCAGCAGCTTAGCGCGGGCAGGGAAAGAGTCAGTAGGCACTGAAGCTTTCTTT
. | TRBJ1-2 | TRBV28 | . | CASSSGGGGVYGYTF | TGTGCCAGCAGTTCCGGGGGCGGTGGGGTCTATGGCTACACCTTC
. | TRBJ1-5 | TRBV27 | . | CASRSGQLSNQPQHF | TGTGCCAGCAGATCCGGACAGCTTAGCAATCAGCCCCAGCATTTT
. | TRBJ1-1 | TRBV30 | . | CAPKDSLNTEAFF | TGTGCCCCTAAGGACAGTTTGAACACTGAAGCTTTCTTT
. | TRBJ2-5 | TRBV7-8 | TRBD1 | CASSLVGRGQETQYF | TGTGCCAGCAGCTTAGTGGGCAGGGGGCAAGAGACCCAGTACTTC
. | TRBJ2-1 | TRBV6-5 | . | CASTQRGVTYNEQFF | TGTGCCAGCACCCAGAGAGGGGTCACCTACAATGAGCAGTTCTTC
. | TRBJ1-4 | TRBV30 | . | CAWRPTGIIGTTNEKLFF | TGTGCCTGGAGGCCAACAGGGATTATCGGGACAACTAATGAAAAACTGTTTTTT
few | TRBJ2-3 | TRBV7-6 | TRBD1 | CASSKPGQTSTQYF | TGTGCCAGCAGTAAACCGGGACAGACGAGTACGCAGTATTTT
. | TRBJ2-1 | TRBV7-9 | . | CASSFSYNEQFF | TGTGCCAGCAGCTTTTCGTACAATGAGCAGTTCTTC
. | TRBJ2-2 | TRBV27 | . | CASSFRGTGELFF | TGTGCCAGCAGTTTTAGGGGAACCGGGGAGCTGTTTTTT
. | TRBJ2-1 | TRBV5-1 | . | CASSLDRAYNEQFF | TGCGCCAGCAGCTTGGACAGGGCCTACAATGAGCAGTTCTTC
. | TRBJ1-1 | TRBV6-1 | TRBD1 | CASSIGTGTNTEAFF | TGTGCCAGCAGTATTGGGACAGGGACAAACACTGAAGCTTTCTTT
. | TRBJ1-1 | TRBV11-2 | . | CASSLDPGGDLKAFF | TGTGCCAGCAGCTTAGATCCGGGGGGGGACCTTAAAGCTTTCTTT
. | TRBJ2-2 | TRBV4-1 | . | CASSQAGGRFTGELFF | TGCGCCAGCAGCCAAGCTGGCGGAAGGTTCACCGGGGAGCTGTTTTTT
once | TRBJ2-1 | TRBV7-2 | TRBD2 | CASSLVAGVGRSYNEQFF | TGTGCCAGCAGCTTAGTAGCGGGAGTAGGTAGGTCCTACAATGAGCAGTTCTTC
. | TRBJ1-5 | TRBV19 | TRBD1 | CASSMGTGLGQPQHF | TGTGCCAGTAGTATGGGGACAGGGCTCGGGCAGCCCCAGCATTTT
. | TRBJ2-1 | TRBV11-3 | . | CASSKRYNEQFF | TGTGCCAGCAGCAAGCGGTACAATGAGCAGTTCTTC
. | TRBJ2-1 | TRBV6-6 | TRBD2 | CASSWTSGDEQFF | TGTGCCAGCAGTTGGACTAGTGGGGATGAGCAGTTCTTC
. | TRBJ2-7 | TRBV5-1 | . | CASSLEQGYEQYF | TGCGCCAGCAGCTTGGAACAGGGCTACGAGCAGTACTTC
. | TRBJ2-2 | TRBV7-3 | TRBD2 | CASSSTPWTSGTSNTGELFF | TGTGCCAGCAGCTCCACCCCTTGGACTAGCGGGACCTCGAACACCGGGGAGCTGTTTTTT
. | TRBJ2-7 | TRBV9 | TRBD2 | CASSVGLAGIEQYF | TGTGCCAGCAGCGTAGGGCTAGCGGGGATCGAGCAGTACTTC
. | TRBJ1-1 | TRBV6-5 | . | CASSYSRGAGSNF | TGTGCCAGCAGTTACTCTAGGGGGGCAGGGTCGAACTTT